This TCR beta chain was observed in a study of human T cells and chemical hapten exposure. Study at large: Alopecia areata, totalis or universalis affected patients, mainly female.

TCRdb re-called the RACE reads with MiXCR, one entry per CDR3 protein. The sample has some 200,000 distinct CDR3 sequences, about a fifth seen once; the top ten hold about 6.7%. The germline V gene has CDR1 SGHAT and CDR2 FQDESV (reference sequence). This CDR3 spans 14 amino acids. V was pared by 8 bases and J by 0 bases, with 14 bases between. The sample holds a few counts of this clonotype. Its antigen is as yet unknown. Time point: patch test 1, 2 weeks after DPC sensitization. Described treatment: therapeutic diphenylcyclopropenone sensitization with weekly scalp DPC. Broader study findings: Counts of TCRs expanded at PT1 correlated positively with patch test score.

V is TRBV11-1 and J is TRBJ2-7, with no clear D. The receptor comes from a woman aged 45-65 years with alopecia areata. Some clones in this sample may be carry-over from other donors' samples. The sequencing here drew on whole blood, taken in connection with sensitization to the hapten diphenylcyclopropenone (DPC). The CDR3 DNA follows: TGTGCCAGCGGAAGCCCCAGGATCTCCTACGAGCAGTACTTC. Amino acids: CASGSPRISYEQYF.